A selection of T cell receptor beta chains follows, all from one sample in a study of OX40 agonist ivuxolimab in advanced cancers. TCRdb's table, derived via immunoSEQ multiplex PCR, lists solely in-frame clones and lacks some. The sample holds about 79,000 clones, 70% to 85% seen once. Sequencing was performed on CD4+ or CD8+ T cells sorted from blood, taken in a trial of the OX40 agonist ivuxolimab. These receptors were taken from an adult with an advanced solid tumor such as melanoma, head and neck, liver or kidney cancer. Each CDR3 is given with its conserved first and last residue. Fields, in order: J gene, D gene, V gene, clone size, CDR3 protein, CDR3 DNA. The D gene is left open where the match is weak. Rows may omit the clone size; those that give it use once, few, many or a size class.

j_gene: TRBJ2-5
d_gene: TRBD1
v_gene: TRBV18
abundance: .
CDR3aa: CASSPRSTGEETQYF
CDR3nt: TGTGCCAGCTCACCTCGATCGACAGGGGAAGAGACCCAGTACTTC

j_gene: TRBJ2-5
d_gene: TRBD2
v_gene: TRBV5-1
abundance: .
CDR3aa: CASSFGGGYKETQYF
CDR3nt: TGCGCCAGCAGCTTTGGCGGGGGATACAAAGAGACCCAGTACTTC

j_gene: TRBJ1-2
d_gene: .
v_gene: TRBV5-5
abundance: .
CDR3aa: CASSFTNYGYTF
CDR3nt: TGTGCCAGCAGCTTTACAAACTATGGCTACACCTTC

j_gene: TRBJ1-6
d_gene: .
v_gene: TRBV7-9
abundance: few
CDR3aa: CASSLKGDNSPLHF
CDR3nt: TGTGCCAGCAGCTTAAAAGGGGACAATTCACCCCTCCACTTT

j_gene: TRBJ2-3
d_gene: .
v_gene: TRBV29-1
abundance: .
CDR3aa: CSVEDRMVGSTDTQYF
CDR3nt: TGCAGCGTTGAAGATCGGATGGTCGGGAGCACAGATACGCAGTATTTT

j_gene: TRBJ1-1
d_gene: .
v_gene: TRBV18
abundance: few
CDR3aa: CASSPDQQAEAFF
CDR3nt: TGTGCCAGCTCACCGGACCAGCAAGCTGAAGCTTTCTTT

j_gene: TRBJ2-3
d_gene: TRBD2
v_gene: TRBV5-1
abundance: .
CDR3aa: CASSPPTSGGTDTQYF
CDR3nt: TGCGCCAGCAGCCCCCCGACTAGCGGGGGCACAGATACGCAGTATTTT

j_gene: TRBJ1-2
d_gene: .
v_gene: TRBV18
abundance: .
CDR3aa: CASSLDHTGYTF
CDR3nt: TGTGCCAGCTCACTAGATCACACGGGCTACACCTTC

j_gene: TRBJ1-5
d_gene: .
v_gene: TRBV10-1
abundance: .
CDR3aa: CASTEGGSAQPQHF
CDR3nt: TGCGCCAGCACCGAAGGGGGAAGCGCTCAGCCCCAGCATTTT

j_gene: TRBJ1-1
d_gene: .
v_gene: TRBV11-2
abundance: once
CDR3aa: CASSLTENTEAFF
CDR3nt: TGTGCCAGCAGCTTAACAGAGAACACTGAAGCTTTCTTT

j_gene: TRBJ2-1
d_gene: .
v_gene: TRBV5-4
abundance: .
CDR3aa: CASSLGGAGAVNEQFF
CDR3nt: TGTGCCAGCAGCTTGGGGGGGGCAGGGGCCGTCAATGAGCAGTTCTTC

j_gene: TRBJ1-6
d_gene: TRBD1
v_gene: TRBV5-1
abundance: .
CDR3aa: CASSLGQGGRDNSPLHF
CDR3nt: TGCGCCAGCAGCTTGGGACAGGGTGGTAGGGATAATTCACCCCTCCACTTT

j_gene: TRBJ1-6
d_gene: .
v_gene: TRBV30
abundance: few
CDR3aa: CAWASGLPRYNSPLHF
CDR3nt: TGTGCCTGGGCTTCGGGACTCCCGCGGTATAATTCACCCCTCCACTTT

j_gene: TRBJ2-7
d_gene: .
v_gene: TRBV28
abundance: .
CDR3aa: CASRVGQSYEQYF
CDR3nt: TGTGCCAGCAGGGTTGGTCAGTCCTACGAGCAGTACTTC

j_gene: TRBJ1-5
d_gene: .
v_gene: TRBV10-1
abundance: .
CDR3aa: CASSVGLPTARPQHF
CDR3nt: TGCGCCAGCAGTGTGGGACTCCCCACCGCTCGGCCCCAGCATTTT

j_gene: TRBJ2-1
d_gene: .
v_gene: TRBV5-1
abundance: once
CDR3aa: CASSPADRGEQFF
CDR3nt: TGCGCCAGCAGCCCGGCGGATCGGGGTGAGCAGTTCTTC

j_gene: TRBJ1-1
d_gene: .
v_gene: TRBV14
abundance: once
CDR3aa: CASSQAGGGMNTEAFF
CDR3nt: TGTGCCAGCAGCCAAGCCGGGGGGGGAATGAACACTGAAGCTTTCTTT

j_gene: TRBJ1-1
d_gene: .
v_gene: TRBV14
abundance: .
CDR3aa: CASSQDTVKTEAFF
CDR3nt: TGTGCCAGCAGCCAAGACACGGTTAAGACTGAAGCTTTCTTT

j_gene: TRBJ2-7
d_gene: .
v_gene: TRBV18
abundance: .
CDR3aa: CASSSSGSYEQYF
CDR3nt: TGTGCCAGCTCCTCATCGGGCTCCTACGAGCAGTACTTC

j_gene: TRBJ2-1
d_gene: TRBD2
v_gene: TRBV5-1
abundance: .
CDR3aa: CASSRTSGAYNEQFF
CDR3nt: TGCGCCAGCAGCCGGACTAGCGGGGCGTACAATGAGCAGTTCTTC

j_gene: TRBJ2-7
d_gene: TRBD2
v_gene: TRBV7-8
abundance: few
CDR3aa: CASSLPWGLDSEQYF
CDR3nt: TGTGCCAGCAGCTTACCTTGGGGACTAGACTCCGAGCAGTACTTC

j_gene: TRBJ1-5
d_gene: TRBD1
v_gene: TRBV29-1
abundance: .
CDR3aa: CSVTGTGNQPQHF
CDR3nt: TGCAGCGTTACCGGGACAGGGAATCAGCCCCAGCATTTT

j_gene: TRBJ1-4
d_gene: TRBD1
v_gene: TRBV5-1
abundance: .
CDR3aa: CASSLSSLGGSEKLFF
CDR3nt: TGCGCCAGCAGCTTGAGTTCTCTAGGGGGCAGTGAAAAACTGTTTTTT